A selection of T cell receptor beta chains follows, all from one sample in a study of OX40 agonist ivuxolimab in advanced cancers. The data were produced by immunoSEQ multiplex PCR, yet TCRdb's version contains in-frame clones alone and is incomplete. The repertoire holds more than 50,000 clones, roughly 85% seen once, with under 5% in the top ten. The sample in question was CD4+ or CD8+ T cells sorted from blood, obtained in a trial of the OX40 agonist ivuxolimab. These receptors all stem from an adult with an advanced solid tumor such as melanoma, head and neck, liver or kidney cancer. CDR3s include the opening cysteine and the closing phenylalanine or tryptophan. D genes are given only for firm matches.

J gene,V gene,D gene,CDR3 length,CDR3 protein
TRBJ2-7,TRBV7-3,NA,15,CASSLESRFSYEQYF
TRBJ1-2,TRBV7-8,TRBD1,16,CASSMGQGALSYGYTF
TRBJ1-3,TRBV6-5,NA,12,CASSYSGNTIYF
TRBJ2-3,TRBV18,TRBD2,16,CASSPPQRGGTDTQYF
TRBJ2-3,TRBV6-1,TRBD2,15,CASLTGGRRTDTQYF
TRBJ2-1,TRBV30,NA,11,CAWQNGAEQFF
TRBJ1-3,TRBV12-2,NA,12,CASRSSGNTIYF
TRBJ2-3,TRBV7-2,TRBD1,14,CASSPGQGPDTQYF
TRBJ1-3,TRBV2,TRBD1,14,CASRTGGAGNTIYF
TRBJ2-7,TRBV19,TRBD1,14,CASRGRDRLYEQYF
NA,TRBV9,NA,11,CASSAGYEQYF